This T cell receptor beta chain was captured by sequencing in a study of blood T cells in healthy people across ages. Alongside a J-beta primer mix, a sample-barcoded 5' primer served in a second PCR lasting about 7 to 12 cycles. Each CDR3 protein is one row after TCRdb ran MiXCR on the 5' RACE reads. The sample consists of under 1,100,000 distinct CDR3 sequences, approximately 26% of them appearing once. The CDR3 totals 15 residues. Trimming cost V 3 bases and J 5 bases, with 14 bases left between them. CDR1 and CDR2 from the germline V gene are WNHNN and SYGVQD (reference sequence). On this clonotype: Its antigen is not known.

Study outcomes and limitations: Unsorted PBMCs ruled out conclusive naive versus antigen-experienced comparison.

These sequences were also reported in another study, on T cells of mothers and their children. That source notes: Nine systemically healthy Caucasian donors: three mothers, six children.

The material sequenced was blood. The receptor comes from a girl aged 2 to 10 in good health. J is TRBJ2-1 and V is TRBV10-1; unclear D gene. The CDR3 DNA reads TGCGCCAGCAGTGAAGAGACCTTTGGCAACAATGAGCAGTTCTTC. It encodes CASSEETFGNNEQFF.